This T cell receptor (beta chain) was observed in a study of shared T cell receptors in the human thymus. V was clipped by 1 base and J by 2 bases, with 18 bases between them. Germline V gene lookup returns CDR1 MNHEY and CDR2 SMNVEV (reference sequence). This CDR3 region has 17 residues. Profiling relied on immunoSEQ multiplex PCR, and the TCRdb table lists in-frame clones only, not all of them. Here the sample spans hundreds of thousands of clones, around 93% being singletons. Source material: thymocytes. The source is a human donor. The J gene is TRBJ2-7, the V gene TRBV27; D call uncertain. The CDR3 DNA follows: TGTGCCAGCAGTTTATTTTCCGCAGCCCCGGAACCCTACGAGCAGTACTTC. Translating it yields CASSLFSAAPEPYEQYF.